This paragraph covers one TCR beta chain sequence. The antigen is not known. V shed 1 base and J shed 2 bases, with 14 bases lying between them. The CDR3 loop spans 16 amino acids. Germline V CDR1 and CDR2: LGHNA, YNFKEQ. The data were obtained in a study of cytomegalovirus exposure and HLA in healthy donors. Among the 110 or so subjects of the validation cohort, separate from the roughly 700-subject first cohort, were the donors. Study findings and constraints: It was 164 TCR beta chains that were listed as cytomegalovirus-associated. Across donors, most TCRs were seen rarely, yet some public ones were widespread.

The repertoire was sequenced with immunoSEQ multiplex PCR; TCRdb's copy has only in-frame clones and lacks some. Seen here are fewer than 150,000 clones, around 87% observed once, and the top ten hold roughly 9.4%. The receptor was isolated from a man between 18 and 35 years old in good health and CMV-seropositive. The V call is TRBV4-2, the J call TRBJ1-2; no clear D. Input material: PBMCs. In DNA, the CDR3 is TGTGCCAGCAGCCAAGTCTTCGCCAGTCGAAACTATGGCTACACCTTC. Translation gives CASSQVFASRNYGYTF.